Sequencing of this T cell receptor beta chain was carried out in a study of blood T cell repertoires in COVID-19. Study as a whole: T cells, B-cell-depleted T cells, or PBMCs provided the cDNA or gDNA that served as material.

The repertoire was sequenced with immunoSEQ multiplex PCR; TCRdb's copy has only in-frame clones and lacks some. The table includes some 320,000 clones, 90% detected once. Trimming cost V 9 bases and J 7 bases, with 13 bases left between them. CDR1 and CDR2 from the germline V gene are LNHDA and SQIVND (reference sequence). The CDR3 loop spans 12 amino acids. Assignments of participants to cohorts depended upon their own reported clinical history. The chain has TRBV19 and TRBJ1-5; D is possibly TRBD1 (6 bases). Sequenced input: PBMCs or T cells enriched from blood (not recorded which). The sequence was obtained from a man aged 60 to 75 who had recovered from COVID-19. This chain's CDR3 is CASRGREQPQHF. The CDR3 coding sequence is TGTGCCAGCAGGGGAAGGGAACAGCCCCAGCATTTT.